This paragraph reports one T cell receptor beta chain. As yet, its antigen is unknown. This specimen comes from a study of identical twins. TCRdb recomputed calls from the 5' RACE reads with MiXCR, one row per CDR3 protein. Found here are a few hundred thousand distinct CDR3 sequences, over 8.5% of them singletons; the top ten hold roughly 3%. The length of the CDR3 is 20 residues. The V end lost 5 bases, the J end lost 2 bases, and 28 bases lay between the germline ends. The V gene's germline CDR1 is LGHNA and CDR2 YNFKEQ. Notes on the study in general: In zero-insertion analyses, partial confounding could arise from invariant MAIT and iNKT cells.

The same sample was also studied in work on yellow fever vaccine responses in identical twins. Turning to that study: Twins' vaccine T cell responses reportedly seemed partly convergent and partly personalized.

V usage is TRBV4-2 and J usage is TRBJ2-1; the D gene is possibly TRBD2 (8 bases). Sequencing was performed on PBMCs. The receptor's source is a woman between 18 and 29 years old in good health. In DNA, the CDR3 is TGTGCCAGCAGCGCCCGACAGGGATCAGGCGGGAGGCGAACCTACAATGAGCAGTTCTTC. Translated, it gives CASSARQGSGGRRTYNEQFF.